A selection of T cell receptor beta chains follows, all from one sample in a study of blood T cell repertoires in COVID-19. The method was immunoSEQ multiplex PCR; TCRdb's version includes in-frame clones alone and lacks a portion of them. The table shows around 160,000 clones, with more than 70% occurring only once. Sequenced: peripheral blood. The origin of the receptors is a man aged 55 to 70 with active or convalescent COVID-19. Both conserved end residues are part of each CDR3. D genes are given only for firm matches. A row's size may be missing; if present it is once, few, many or a size class.

CDR3aa	CDR3nt	j_gene	d_gene	v_gene	abundance
CASSPETGQGAWEKLFF	TGTGCCAGCAGCCCAGAGACTGGACAGGGGGCCTGGGAAAAACTGTTTTTT	TRBJ1-4	TRBD1	TRBV7-9	.
CASSPGVVQETQYF	TGTGCCAGCTCACCGGGAGTGGTCCAAGAGACCCAGTACTTC	TRBJ2-5	.	TRBV18	.
CSARTGASTDTQYF	TGCAGCGCTCGGACAGGGGCCTCCACAGATACGCAGTATTTT	TRBJ2-3	TRBD1	TRBV29-1	.
CASSYSLSFARFF	TGTGCCAGCAGTTACTCCCTTAGTTTTGCGCGGTTCTTC	TRBJ2-1	.	TRBV6-2/TRBV6-3	.
CASSLWGRTQYF	TGTGCCAGCAGTTTATGGGGGAGAACGCAGTATTTT	TRBJ2-3	.	TRBV28	once
CASRQAGALTYEQYF	TGTGCCAGCAGACAAGCGGGAGCCTTAACCTACGAGCAGTACTTC	TRBJ2-7	TRBD2	TRBV27	.
CASRGQGAVGELFF	TGTGCCAGCAGGGGCCAGGGGGCGGTCGGGGAGCTGTTTTTT	TRBJ2-2	TRBD1	TRBV7-6	.
CASSLLGGQGSNQPQHF	TGTGCCAGCAGTTTACTCGGAGGGCAGGGAAGCAATCAGCCCCAGCATTTT	TRBJ1-5	.	TRBV27	.
CASSRDSVMNTEAFF	TGTGCCAGCTCACGGGACAGTGTTATGAACACTGAAGCTTTCTTT	TRBJ1-1	TRBD1	TRBV18	.
CATSVKRERGTDTQYF	TGTGCCACCAGCGTTAAGCGGGAGCGGGGCACAGATACGCAGTATTTT	TRBJ2-3	TRBD2	TRBV24-1	.
CATSTGLAPYNEQFF	TGTGCCACCAGCACAGGACTAGCGCCTTACAATGAGCAGTTCTTC	TRBJ2-1	TRBD2	TRBV24-1	.
CASSSGQGGNTEAFF	TGCGCCAGCAGCTCGGGACAGGGAGGGAACACTGAAGCTTTCTTT	TRBJ1-1	TRBD1	TRBV5-1	.
CASSSGQGVEAFF	TGTGCCAGCAGCTCCGGACAGGGGGTTGAAGCTTTCTTT	TRBJ1-1	TRBD1	TRBV7-6	.
CAISGAGTNEKLFF	TGTGCCATCAGTGGTGCGGGAACTAATGAAAAACTGTTTTTT	TRBJ1-4	.	TRBV10-3	.
CASSSSRGNTIYF	TGTGCCAGCAGCTCATCGAGGGGAAACACCATATATTTT	TRBJ1-3	.	TRBV2	few
CASSLLGQGGEAFF	TGTGCCAGCAGTTTATTAGGACAGGGCGGGGAAGCTTTCTTT	TRBJ1-1	TRBD1	TRBV27	.
CASSLGLALYNEQFF	TGTGCCAGCAGTTTGGGACTAGCGCTGTACAATGAGCAGTTCTTC	TRBJ2-1	TRBD2	TRBV28	.
CASSHTGRVSAEAFF	TGTGCCAGCAGCCATACTGGCAGGGTGTCCGCTGAAGCTTTCTTT	TRBJ1-1	.	TRBV3-1/TRBV3-2	once
CAISEWGQGGSGREQFF	TGTGCCATCAGTGAGTGGGGACAGGGTGGGTCAGGGCGTGAGCAGTTCTTC	TRBJ2-1	TRBD1	TRBV10-3	.
CASSPGTGNSPLHF	TGTGCCAGCTCCCCCGGGACAGGGAATTCACCCCTCCACTTT	TRBJ1-6	TRBD1	TRBV18	.
CASSEQGDTQYF	TGCGCCAGCAGCGAACAGGGGGATACGCAGTATTTT	TRBJ2-3	TRBD1	TRBV5-1	.
CSVLRAGNTGELFF	TGCAGCGTCCTGCGAGCGGGGAACACCGGGGAGCTGTTTTTT	TRBJ2-2	.	TRBV29-1	.
CAWSGGQLNQPQHF	TGTGCCTGGAGTGGAGGACAGCTCAATCAGCCCCAGCATTTT	TRBJ1-5	.	TRBV30	.
CASSPRTSREQFF	TGTGCCAGCTCACCACGGACTAGCCGTGAGCAGTTCTTC	TRBJ2-1	TRBD2	TRBV18	.
CASSPEQGAEAFF	TGTGCCAGCTCACCGGAACAGGGGGCTGAAGCTTTCTTT	TRBJ1-1	TRBD1	TRBV18	.
CATSYREGQPQHF	TGTGCCACCAGCTACAGGGAAGGACAGCCCCAGCATTTT	TRBJ1-5	.	TRBV24-1	.
CASSPSGSTYTGELFF	TGTGCCAGCAGCCCAAGCGGTAGCACATACACCGGGGAGCTGTTTTTT	TRBJ2-2	.	TRBV11-3	many
CASSSRPVAGGNYEQYF	TGTGCCAGCAGTTCCCGCCCCGTAGCGGGAGGGAACTACGAGCAGTACTTC	TRBJ2-7	TRBD2	TRBV28	.
CASSDSTGGNSPLHF	TGTGCCAGCAGTGACTCGACAGGGGGTAATTCACCCCTCCACTTT	TRBJ1-6	TRBD1	TRBV6-4	.
CASSDSWTDQETQYF	TGTGCCAGCAGTGACTCCTGGACAGACCAAGAGACCCAGTACTTC	TRBJ2-5	.	TRBV6-4	.
CASSPLGLAGDEQYF	TGCGCCAGCAGCCCCCTCGGACTAGCGGGAGACGAGCAGTACTTC	TRBJ2-7	TRBD2	TRBV5-1	.
CSVYQGSGQPQHF	TGCAGCGTTTACCAGGGGTCCGGACAGCCCCAGCATTTT	TRBJ1-5	.	TRBV29-1	.
CASSPYSGDYEQYF	TGTGCCAGCAGCCCGTATAGCGGGGACTACGAGCAGTACTTC	TRBJ2-7	TRBD2	TRBV11-2	.
CASSLEPADEKLFF	TGCGCCAGCAGCTTGGAACCGGCGGATGAAAAACTGTTTTTT	TRBJ1-4	.	TRBV5-1	once
CATSDVQGARELFF	TGTGCCACCAGTGATGTCCAGGGGGCCCGGGAGCTGTTTTTT	TRBJ2-2	TRBD1	TRBV24-1	.
CASNPGTLLVASGTPVLFF	.	TRBJ2-1	.	TRBV7-9	.
CSVGQNVEKLFF	TGCAGCGTTGGACAGAACGTTGAAAAACTGTTTTTT	TRBJ1-4	.	TRBV29-1	.
CASSPRTGGSYEQYF	TGTGCCAGCAGCCCTAGGACCGGGGGCTCCTACGAGCAGTACTTC	TRBJ2-7	.	TRBV7-9	few
CATRDSNEKLFF	TGTGCCACCCGGGACAGTAATGAAAAACTGTTTTTT	TRBJ1-4	TRBD1	TRBV24-1	.
CASSLQRSNEQFF	TGTGCCAGCAGCCTCCAGCGGTCCAATGAGCAGTTCTTC	TRBJ2-1	.	TRBV11-2	.
CASSNSHYEQYF	TGTGCCAGCAGCAACTCACACTACGAGCAGTACTTC	TRBJ2-7	.	TRBV21-1	.
CASSSGQGEYEQYF	TGTGCCAGCAGTTCGGGACAGGGGGAGTACGAGCAGTACTTC	TRBJ2-7	TRBD1	TRBV5-5	.
CASSLSWSGRTSGEQFF	TGTGCCAGCTCACTATCATGGAGCGGGAGGACCTCGGGTGAGCAGTTCTTC	TRBJ2-1	TRBD2	TRBV18	.
CASSLLAGGGTQYF	TGTGCCAGCAGTCTACTAGCGGGAGGGGGAACCCAGTACTTC	TRBJ2-5	TRBD2	TRBV6-2/TRBV6-3	.
CASVGRDYEQYF	TGTGCCAGCGTTGGGAGGGACTACGAGCAGTACTTC	TRBJ2-7	TRBD2	TRBV2	few
CASTRNDPTNEKLFF	TGCGCCAGCACCAGGAACGATCCAACTAATGAAAAACTGTTTTTT	TRBJ1-4	.	TRBV5-1	.
CACLKASGDYEQYF	TGTGCCTGCCTCAAGGCTAGCGGGGACTACGAGCAGTACTTC	TRBJ2-7	TRBD2	TRBV6-6	.
CASLPGRRGELFF	TGTGCCAGCCTCCCAGGGAGGAGAGGGGAGCTGTTTTTT	TRBJ2-2	.	TRBV2	many
CASSLARQRGYNEQFF	TGTGCCAGCAGCTTAGCGCGGCAACGTGGCTACAATGAGCAGTTCTTC	TRBJ2-1	.	TRBV7-2	.
CASSRGDYNEQFF	TGCGCCAGCAGCCGGGGAGACTACAATGAGCAGTTCTTC	TRBJ2-1	.	TRBV5-1	.
CASSQEPGANTGELFF	TGTGCCAGCAGCCAAGAACCAGGCGCGAACACCGGGGAGCTGTTTTTT	TRBJ2-2	.	TRBV3-1/TRBV3-2	.
CASSSPGQGVSPLHF	TGTGCCAGCAGTTCCCCGGGACAGGGAGTTTCACCCCTCCACTTT	TRBJ1-6	TRBD1	TRBV6-6	.
CASSLDRGYEQYF	TGCGCCAGCAGCTTGGACAGGGGCTACGAGCAGTACTTC	TRBJ2-7	TRBD1	TRBV5-1	.
CASSLSSTDTQYF	TGTGCCAGCAGTTTGTCGAGCACAGATACGCAGTATTTT	TRBJ2-3	.	TRBV12-3/TRBV12-4	.
CASSGLAGGSYEQYF	TGTGCCAGTAGTGGGCTAGCGGGAGGCTCCTACGAGCAGTACTTC	TRBJ2-7	TRBD2	TRBV19	.
CASSLRGIANTQYF	TGTGCCAGCAGCTTACGGGGGATAGCAAATACGCAGTATTTT	TRBJ2-3	.	TRBV7-2	.